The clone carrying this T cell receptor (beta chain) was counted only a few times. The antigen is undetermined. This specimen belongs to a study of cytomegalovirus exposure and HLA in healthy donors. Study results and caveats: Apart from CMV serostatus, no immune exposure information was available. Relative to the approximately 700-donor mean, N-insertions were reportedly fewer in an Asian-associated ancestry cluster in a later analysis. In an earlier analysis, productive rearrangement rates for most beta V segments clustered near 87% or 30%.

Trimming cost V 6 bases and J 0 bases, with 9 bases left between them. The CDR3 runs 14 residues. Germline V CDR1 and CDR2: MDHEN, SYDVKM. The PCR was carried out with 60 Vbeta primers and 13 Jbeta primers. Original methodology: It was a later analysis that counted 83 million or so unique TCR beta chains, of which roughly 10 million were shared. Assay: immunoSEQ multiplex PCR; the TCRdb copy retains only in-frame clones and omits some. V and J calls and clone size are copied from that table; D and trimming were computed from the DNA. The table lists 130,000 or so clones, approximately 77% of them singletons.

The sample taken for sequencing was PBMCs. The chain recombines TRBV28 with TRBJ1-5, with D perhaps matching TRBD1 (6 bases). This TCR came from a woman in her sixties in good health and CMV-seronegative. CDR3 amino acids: CASRGANSNQPQHF. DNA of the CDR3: TGTGCCAGCAGGGGGGCTAATAGCAATCAGCCCCAGCATTTT.